This TCR beta chain was sequenced during a study of beta chain features in type 1 diabetes. Study details: All samples yielded over 95,000,000 examined sorted cells. Study outcomes and limitations: More deletions and fewer insertions at VDJ junctions were seen in type 1 diabetes patients. Shortening that was moderate but significant affected the TCRB CDR3s of Type 1 diabetes patients in all four CD4+ subsets. TCRB repertoires of naive, central memory and Treg cells appeared more similar among patients than among healthy donors.

This clone has only a few counts. Its antigen remains unidentified. Trimming cost V 5 bases and J 4 bases, with 2 bases left between them. The CDR3 sequence is 11 residues long. Germline V gene sequence: CDR1 MDHEN, CDR2 SYDVKM. Sequencing targeted expressed TCRB transcripts, as all isolated RNA had been reverse transcribed. Clones were sequenced by immunoSEQ multiplex PCR, and TCRdb holds only the in-frame ones, with some missing. The data show approximately 120,000 clones, with 17% seen just once and around 2.5% held by the top ten. The chain employs TRBV28 and TRBJ1-4; D is unclear. This receptor was obtained from a man younger than 35 with type 1 diabetes. Sequencing input: central memory CD4+ T cells from blood. CDR3 region: CASSDNEKLFF. The CDR3 DNA follows: TGTGCCAGCAGTGATAATGAAAAACTGTTTTTT.